The 6 T cell receptor beta chains reported below all come from one sample, sequenced in a study of T cells in Graves' hyperthyroidism and ophthalmopathy. The investigators amplified TCR beta CDR3 regions from RNA transcripts. TCR CDR3 underwent first-round RT-PCR with the HTBI primer set. TCRdb re-analysed the multiplex PCR reads in MiXCR, keeping a single row per CDR3 protein. Among about 380,000 distinct CDR3 sequences listed, approximately 14% were seen once. The sequenced sample consisted of blood. All receptors come from a woman in her 30s with Graves' ophthalmopathy.

As DNA, the CDR3 is TGTGCCAGCAGTTCCTTGGGGGGGCAGACCCAGTACTTC. It encodes CASSSLGGQTQYF. The chain combines TRBV11-2 with TRBJ2-5, with D maybe TRBD2 (7 bases). Looked up from germline, CDR1 is SGHAT and CDR2 is FQNNGV. With 6 bases removed from V and 6 bases from J, the gap between germline ends came to 14 bases. This CDR3 spans 13 amino acids.

This clonotype appeared many times. The chain uses TRBV13 and TRBJ2-7; possibly TRBD1 for D (6 bases). The CDR3 has 15 amino acids. CDR1 and CDR2 from the germline V gene are PRHDT and FYEKMQ (reference sequence). The germline V and J ends were trimmed by 5 bases and 3 bases, with 17 bases remaining between them. The CDR3, as DNA: TGTGCCAGCAGCCCGGAAAAACAGGGTAACTACGAGCAGTACTTC. It translates to CASSPEKQGNYEQYF.

This clonotype was recorded at least ten times. The chain couples TRBV2 to TRBJ2-2; 9 bases are shared with TRBD1. The CDR3 is made up of 13 amino acids. The germline gives CDR1 SNHLY, CDR2 FYNNEI. J lost 6 bases, V lost 6 bases, and 2 bases had no gene match. This CDR3 reads CASRGQGSGELFF. In DNA form, the CDR3 reads TGTGCCAGCAGGGGACAGGGATCCGGGGAGCTGTTTTTT.

This chain uses TRBV11-3 with TRBJ2-3; TRBD2 matches 12 bases. The junction had 7 bases not matched to a gene; V was cut back by 5 bases and J by 1 base. This CDR3 contains 17 residues. CDR1 is SGHNT and CDR2 is YENEEA in the germline V gene. The CDR3, as DNA: TGTGCCAGCAGCCCCTCTAGCGGGGGGGCGGGCACAGATACGCAGTATTTT. This sequence encodes CASSPSSGGAGTDTQYF.

J is TRBJ1-4 and V is TRBV29-1; D may be TRBD1 (6 bases). The CDR3 covers 13 residues. Germline V gene sequence: CDR1 SQVTM, CDR2 ANQGSEA. V was shortened by 5 bases and J by 5 bases, with 12 bases between the two germline ends. DNA for the CDR3: TGCAGCGTTCCAGTCAGGGGAAATGAAAAACTGTTTTTT. It translates to CSVPVRGNEKLFF.

This clonotype was detected ten times or more. The chain employs TRBV6-1 and TRBJ2-7; 8 nucleotides match TRBD2. Germline values: CDR1 MNHNS, CDR2 SASEGT. The CDR3 sequence is 15 residues long. The ends lost 6 bases at V and 3 bases at J; junction bases unmatched: 10. The CDR3 nucleotides are TGTGCCAGCAGCGTGGCCGGGGGGGCCAGCTACGAGCAGTACTTC. Its translation is CASSVAGGASYEQYF.